The 23 T cell receptor beta chains reported below all come from one sample, sequenced in a study of blood T cell repertoires in COVID-19. The assay was immunoSEQ multiplex PCR, and TCRdb's table has in-frame clones only and misses some. The data show about 210,000 clones, 85% seen once. Specimen: peripheral blood. The receptors were sampled from a woman between 65 and 79 years old with COVID-19, enrolled during active disease.

The rearrangement joins TRBV27 to TRBJ1-2, with 8 bases aligning to TRBD1. CDR1 and CDR2 from the germline V gene are MNHEY and SMNVEV (reference sequence). The CDR3 runs 14 residues. V gave up 2 bases and J gave up 5 bases; unmatched junction bases: 4. The CDR3 loop is CASSLTRGLYGYTF. CDR3 sequence (DNA): TGTGCCAGCAGTTTAACCAGGGGGCTTTATGGCTACACCTTC.

This chain connects TRBV18 to TRBJ1-1; the match to TRBD1 covers 7 bases. V lost 2 bases, J lost 0 bases, and 3 bases stayed unmatched. Germline V lookup: CDR1 KGHSH, CDR2 LQKENI. The CDR3 runs 15 residues. CDR3 DNA: TGTGCCAGCTCACCAGGACAGGCCCTGAACACTGAAGCTTTCTTT. Translating it yields CASSPGQALNTEAFF.

The V gene is TRBV25-1, the J gene TRBJ2-5; maybe TRBD2 (6 bases). CDR1 and CDR2 from the germline V gene are MGHDK and SYGVNS. Deletions cut 7 bases from V and 5 bases from J, with 17 bases between. The CDR3 runs 14 residues. The CDR3: CASIGASRGETQYF. The CDR3 DNA reads as TGTGCCAGCATTGGGGCGAGCCGGGGGGAGACCCAGTACTTC.

The V and J genes are TRBV2 and TRBJ2-7; D is perhaps TRBD1 (6 bases). This CDR3 spans 12 amino acids. Germline CDR1 and CDR2: SNHLY and FYNNEI. With 6 bases removed from V and 2 bases from J, the gap between germline ends came to 8 bases. The DNA for the CDR3 is TGTGCCAGCAGACAGGGAGCCTACGAGCAGTACTTC. Translated, it gives CASRQGAYEQYF. The variable domain in full, completed from reference TRBV2 and TRBJ2-7, reads EPEVTQTPSHQVTQMGQEVILRCVPISNHLYFYWYRQILGQKVEFLVSFYNNEISEKSEIFDDQFSVERPDGSNFTLKIRSTKLEDSAMYFCASRQGAYEQYFGPGTRLTVT.

The chain uses TRBV11-2 and TRBJ1-1; 7 bases are shared with TRBD1. The CDR3 runs 14 residues. The V segment lost 4 bases and the J segment 4 bases; nucleotides outside the gene matches: 6. The germline CDR1 and CDR2 sequences are SGHAT and FQNNGV. The chain's CDR3 is CASSSGQATTEAFF. The CDR3 region has the DNA TGTGCCAGCAGCTCCGGACAGGCGACCACTGAAGCTTTCTTT.

The rearrangement links TRBV19 to TRBJ1-2; 7 bases are shared with TRBD1. The CDR3 spans 17 residues. Germline V CDR1 and CDR2: LNHDA, SQIVND (reference sequence). After removal of 3 bases from V and 2 bases from J, the junction contained 12 bases not matched to a gene. The CDR3 sequence is CASSMVRDRSYNYGYTF. The CDR3 bases are TGTGCCAGTAGTATGGTTAGGGACAGATCTTACAACTATGGCTACACCTTC.

V usage is TRBV19 and J usage is TRBJ1-5; D is perhaps TRBD1 (6 bases). The CDR3 is 17 residues long. Per the germline V gene, CDR1 is LNHDA and CDR2 is SQIVND (reference sequence). V lost 4 bases and J 9 bases, leaving 25 bases between the germline ends. This CDR3 reads CASSTGSGGQPWRPQHF. The CDR3 nucleotides are TGTGCCAGTAGTACCGGATCGGGGGGGCAGCCGTGGCGGCCCCAGCATTTT.

This clone was detected many times. The gene calls are TRBV12-3 or TRBV12-4 and TRBJ1-2; a weak D match, TRBD1 (6 bases). Trimming shortened V by 2 bases and J by 7 bases, and 11 bases separated the two germline ends. This CDR3 comprises 13 residues. CDR3 DNA sequence: TGTGCCAGCAGTTTAAGAGGCAGGGGTGGCTACACCTTC. As protein: CASSLRGRGGYTF.

This chain joins TRBV19 and TRBJ1-5, with D hard to call. Germline CDR1 reads LNHDA; CDR2 reads SQIVND (reference sequence). Trimming took 6 bases from V and 2 from J, leaving 17 bases between them. The CDR3 covers 16 residues. The CDR3 DNA reads TGTGCCAGTAGCTATGAGGCGGGAGCAGGCAATCAGCCCCAGCATTTT. Translating it yields CASSYEAGAGNQPQHF.

This chain connects TRBV20-1 to TRBJ2-2; 8 positions agree with TRBD2. The CDR3 contains 16 residues. With 3 bases clipped from V and 3 bases from J, the junction kept 9 bases outside the gene matches. Germline-derived CDR1 and CDR2 are DFQATT and SNEGSKA (reference sequence). CDR3 sequence: CSASPLSGRDTGELFF. The CDR3 DNA sequence: TGCAGTGCTAGTCCCCTCAGCGGGAGAGACACCGGGGAGCTGTTTTTT.

The chain has TRBV7-9 and TRBJ1-1; 7 bases are a match to TRBD1. Germline assignment: CDR1 SEHNR and CDR2 FQNEAQ (reference sequence). The CDR3 has 13 residues. J gave up 3 bases and V 3 bases, and 1 base lay outside the gene matches. The CDR3 DNA is TGTGCCAGCAGCTTGAGGGGGCACACTGAAGCTTTCTTT. Translating it yields CASSLRGHTEAFF.

The V and J genes are TRBV5-4 and TRBJ2-1; the match to TRBD2 covers 7 bases. This CDR3 spans 15 amino acids. The germline V gene encodes CDR1 SGHNT and CDR2 YYREEE (reference sequence). Trimming took 0 bases from V and 3 from J; bases not matched to a gene: 3. The DNA for the CDR3 is TGTGCCAGCAGCTTGGCCGGGACTAACTACAATGAGCAGTTCTTC. This sequence encodes CASSLAGTNYNEQFF.

CDR3 sequence reads: CASREGRGGNYGYTF. The CDR3 region has the DNA TGTGCCAGCCGCGAAGGCCGAGGGGGTAACTATGGCTACACCTTC. This chain uses TRBV6-6 with TRBJ1-2; maybe TRBD1 (6 bases). Looked up from germline, CDR1 is MNHNY and CDR2 is SVGAGI (reference sequence). V lost 8 bases and J 1 base, leaving 17 bases between the germline ends. The CDR3 runs 15 residues.

This chain connects TRBV12-3 or TRBV12-4 to TRBJ1-6; 9 bases align to TRBD1. The CDR3 contains 12 residues. Losses at the gene ends were 1 base for V and 14 bases for J; bases not matched to a gene: 0. The CDR3 DNA sequence: TGTGCCAGCAGTTTAGGACAGGGGGCCCTCCACTTT. Its protein is CASSLGQGALHF.

The chain uses TRBV19 and TRBJ2-3; the D is unclear. CDR3 length: 13 amino acids. Trimming stripped 3 bases from V and 2 bases from J, with 6 bases between. Germline CDR1 LNHDA, CDR2 SQIVND (reference sequence). The CDR3 DNA is TGTGCCAGTAGTATCCAGTCCACAGATACGCAGTATTTT. This gives the protein CASSIQSTDTQYF.

The chain combines TRBV7-2 with TRBJ1-2, with D possibly being TRBD1 (6 bases). The germline CDR1 and CDR2 sequences are SGHTA and FQGNSA. The V and J ends lost 4 bases and 4 bases respectively, with 22 bases between them. The CDR3 consists of 17 residues. The CDR3 bases are TGTGCCAGCAGCTCTCAGATAAGGACAGATGTGGGCTATGGCTACACCTTC. It specifies CASSSQIRTDVGYGYTF. Looking up the rest from reference TRBV7-2 and TRBJ1-2 gives the full variable domain: GAGVSQSPSNKVTEKGKDVELRCDPISGHTALYWYRQSLGQGLEFLIYFQGNSAPDKSGLPSDRFSAERTGGSVSTLTIQRTQQEDSAVYLCASSSQIRTDVGYGYTFGSGTRLTVV.

This chain uses TRBV5-5 with TRBJ1-2, with 7 bases that match TRBD1. Trimming cost V 4 bases and J 4 bases; bases outside gene matches: 4. The germline V gene has CDR1 SGHKS and CDR2 YYEKEE (reference sequence). This CDR3 has 13 residues. The CDR3 coding sequence is TGTGCCAGCAGCCCTCAGGGGGGCTATGGCTACACCTTC. It encodes CASSPQGGYGYTF.

The V and J genes are TRBV14 and TRBJ2-3; the match to TRBD2 covers 8 bases. This CDR3 contains 17 residues. V lost 2 bases to trimming and J lost 3 bases; unmatched junction nucleotides: 10. Germline assignment: CDR1 SGHDN and CDR2 FVKESK. The DNA of the CDR3 is TGTGCCAGCAGCCAAACCGGCGGACTAGCAGCAACAGATACGCAGTATTTT. Translated: CASSQTGGLAATDTQYF.

The chain links TRBV30 to TRBJ2-5; D unclear. Looked up from germline, CDR1 is GTSNPN and CDR2 is SVGIG (reference sequence). The V and J ends lost 3 bases and 7 bases respectively, with 12 bases between them. This CDR3 spans 12 amino acids. The CDR3 is CAWRSSIVTQYF. DNA for the CDR3: TGTGCCTGGAGGAGCTCTATCGTGACCCAGTACTTC.

The CDR3 is CASGLVRGATNEKLFF. CDR3 DNA sequence: TGTGCTAGTGGTTTGGTTAGGGGTGCAACTAATGAAAAACTGTTTTTT. This rearrangement joins TRBV12-5 to TRBJ1-4; D perhaps matches TRBD1 (5 bases). Germline V gene sequence: CDR1 LGHNT, CDR2 FRNRAP. V was cut by 0 bases and J by 0 bases, with 8 bases left in between. CDR3 size: 16 residues.

The J gene is TRBJ2-6, the V gene TRBV5-4; 7 bases line up with TRBD1. The V gene end was trimmed by 5 bases and the J gene end by 0 bases; junction bases not matched to a gene: 8. The germline gives CDR1 SGHNT, CDR2 YYREEE (reference sequence). The CDR3 is 17 residues long. The CDR3 spells CASRTGQQLSGANVLTF. The CDR3 DNA sequence: TGTGCCAGCAGAACGGGACAGCAGCTCTCTGGGGCCAACGTCCTGACTTTC.

In its sample, this clone was seen once. The rearrangement joins TRBV11-2 to TRBJ2-6, with 7 nucleotides matching TRBD1. The CDR3 is 19 residues long. Trimming at V came to 4 bases and at J to 0 bases, leaving 12 bases not matched to a gene. Germline lookup yields CDR1 SGHAT and CDR2 FQNNGV. CDR3 in amino acids: CASSSLTGDLHSGANVLTF. CDR3 coding DNA: TGTGCCAGCAGCTCGCTCACAGGGGATCTTCACTCTGGGGCCAACGTCCTGACTTTC.

The chain combines TRBV3-1 (or the pseudogene TRBV3-2) with TRBJ1-6; TRBD1 agrees at 8 bases. The CDR3 is made up of 15 amino acids. Germline CDR1 LGHDT, CDR2 YNNKEL (reference sequence). With V trimmed by 0 bases and J by 12 bases, 7 bases remained unmatched. CDR3 in DNA: TGTGCCAGCAGCCAAGATGTCACAGGGGGGCGACCCCTCCACTTT. It is translated as CASSQDVTGGRPLHF.